This TCR beta chain emerged from a study of Ad26.COV2.S vaccination and SARS-CoV-2 variants. Study summary: It was the COV1001 Ad26.COV2.S trial arm that included the donor.

The treatment denotes: around 19 received Ad26.COV2.S at low or high dose, single or two shots; 5 received placebo; per-sample allocation not given. After the first vaccine or placebo injection, samples were drawn on day 63. This clone occurred a few times. Its matching antigen is unknown. Assay used: immunoSEQ multiplex PCR; TCRdb lists only in-frame clones, some missing. The repertoire holds hundreds of thousands of clones, with about 87% as singletons. Overall study results and limits: Compared with placebo recipients, vaccine recipients had higher spike-specific TCR breadth.

This TCR came from a person aged 18-65 years who received the Ad26.COV2.S COVID-19 vaccine or a placebo. The material was peripheral blood, obtained in a trial of Ad26.COV2.S vaccine versus placebo.

CDR3 nucleotide sequence: TGTGCCAGCACCCTCCAGGGGGTCCCCCACGAGCAGTACTTC. Translation gives CASTLQGVPHEQYF. The chain combines TRBV5-6 with TRBJ2-7; the match to TRBD1 covers 7 bases. Germline CDR1 SGHDT, CDR2 YYEEEE. V trimming: 6 bases; J trimming: 5 bases; junction bases outside the gene matches: 11. This CDR3 is built from 14 residues. Supplemented by reference TRBV5-6 and TRBJ2-7, the full variable domain reads DAGVTQSPTHLIKTRGQQVTLRCSPKSGHDTVSWYQQALGQGPQFIFQYYEEEERQRGNFPDRFSGHQFPNYSSELNVNALLLGDSALYLCASTLQGVPHEQYFGPGTRLTVT.